What follows are 13 T cell receptor beta chains derived from one specimen sequenced in a study of blood T cell repertoires in COVID-19. The protocol was immunoSEQ multiplex PCR, while the TCRdb copy is restricted to in-frame clones and leaves out a portion. The data contain about 240,000 clones, 83% of them singletons. Input material: PBMCs or T cells enriched from blood (not recorded which). These receptors were taken from a middle-aged woman who had been exposed to COVID-19.

The chain recombines TRBV7-9 with TRBJ1-3; TRBD1 matches at 11 bases. Trimming took 5 bases from V and 2 from J; bases not matched to a gene: 5. The germline gives CDR1 SEHNR, CDR2 FQNEAQ (reference sequence). This CDR3 contains 16 residues. This chain's CDR3 is CASSRGQGATGNTIYF. In DNA, the CDR3 is TGTGCCAGCAGCCGTGGACAGGGGGCGACTGGAAACACCATATATTTT.

The chain combines TRBV7-9 with TRBJ1-1, with TRBD1 identical over 10 bases. The CDR3 has 17 residues. V was pared by 4 bases and J by 0 bases, with 8 bases of the junction left unmatched. The germline gives CDR1 SEHNR, CDR2 FQNEAQ (reference sequence). CDR3 DNA: TGTGCCAGCAGCTCACGGGACAGGGGCCGAGTGAACACTGAAGCTTTCTTT. Its translation is CASSSRDRGRVNTEAFF.

This chain links TRBV5-5 with TRBJ2-7; D gene uncertain. The CDR3 has 13 amino acids. With 0 bases removed from V and 6 bases from J, the gap between germline ends came to 10 bases. Germline V lookup: CDR1 SGHKS, CDR2 YYEKEE (reference sequence). The CDR3 bases are TGTGCCAGCAGCTTGGAAGAGGTTTCCGAGCAGTACTTC. Its protein is CASSLEEVSEQYF.

The chain recombines TRBV5-4 with TRBJ1-2, with 7 bases that match TRBD1. The CDR3 spans 17 residues. V dropped 4 bases and J dropped 2; count of bases not matched to a gene: 14. Germline V gives CDR1 SGHNT, CDR2 YYREEE (reference sequence). CDR3 in DNA: TGTGCCAGCAGCCCGAAGGGACAGCGTGAATCAAACTATGGCTACACCTTC. This translates into CASSPKGQRESNYGYTF. Full variable domain (remainder filled in from reference TRBV5-4 and TRBJ1-2): ETGVTQSPTHLIKTRGQQVTLRCSSQSGHNTVSWYQQALGQGPQFIFQYYREEENGRGNFPPRFSGLQFPNYSSELNVNALELDDSALYLCASSPKGQRESNYGYTFGSGTRLTVV.

This clone was detected only a few times. The chain employs TRBV6-5 and TRBJ2-1, with D hard to call. Trimming cost V 4 bases and J 4 bases, with 14 bases left between them. The CDR3 totals 15 residues. The germline gives CDR1 MNHEY, CDR2 SVGAGI. CDR3 in amino acids: CASSLQSLVYNEQFF. Here the CDR3 DNA reads TGTGCCAGCAGTTTACAGAGCTTGGTATACAATGAGCAGTTCTTC.

V gene TRBV28 combines with J gene TRBJ1-1; tentatively, D is TRBD1 (6 bases). Trimming shortened V by 10 bases and J by 1 base, and 16 bases separated the two germline ends. This CDR3 region has 14 residues. CDR1 and CDR2 from the germline V gene are MDHEN and SYDVKM. The CDR3 DNA sequence: TGTGCCACCTCGACAGGCCAAACGAACACTGAAGCTTTCTTT. Translated: CATSTGQTNTEAFF.

This rearrangement joins TRBV7-6 to TRBJ1-1; D is undetermined. V lost 1 base, J lost 3 bases, and 12 bases lay in between. Germline V CDR1 and CDR2: SGHVS, FNYEAQ. The CDR3 sequence is 15 residues long. CDR3 protein: CASSLVRGWDTEAFF. CDR3 nucleotides: TGTGCCAGCAGCTTAGTGCGGGGTTGGGACACTGAAGCTTTCTTT.

V usage is TRBV18 and J usage is TRBJ2-3; TRBD2 is a possible D gene (7 bases). The germline gives CDR1 KGHSH, CDR2 LQKENI. The CDR3 extends over 19 amino acids. Trimming removed 1 base from V and 2 bases from J, with 22 bases in between. The CDR3 DNA reads as TGTGCCAGCTCACCACGGGTCGTGGCGGGGGCAACCAACACAGATACGCAGTATTTT. It encodes CASSPRVVAGATNTDTQYF.

This clone was seen once. This specimen includes other DNA sequences encoding the same CDR3. This chain connects TRBV18 to TRBJ1-4, with 8 bases lining up with TRBD1. CDR1 is KGHSH and CDR2 is LQKENI in the germline V gene. Trimming at V came to 3 bases and at J to 3 bases, leaving 3 bases not matched to a gene. The CDR3 sequence is 15 residues long. The CDR3 region is CASSPGQGANEKLFF. The CDR3 DNA sequence: TGTGCCAGCTCACCCGGACAGGGAGCTAATGAAAAACTGTTTTTT.

The V and J genes are TRBV7-2 and TRBJ1-1; 11 nucleotides match TRBD1. CDR1 and CDR2 (germline): SGHTA, FQGNSA. V trimming: 4 bases; J trimming: 7 bases; junction bases outside the gene matches: 2. The CDR3 is made up of 13 amino acids. CDR3 in amino acids: CASSSDRGHEAFF. The CDR3 DNA follows: TGTGCCAGCAGCTCGGACAGGGGGCATGAAGCTTTCTTT.

The rearrangement joins TRBV1 to TRBJ2-3; the DNA was not compared with TRBD2, the D call given in the table. TRBV1 is labeled a pseudogene. This CDR3 contains 13 residues. The CDR3 loop reads CTSTDGSTDTQYF. In nucleotides, the CDR3 is TGCACCAGCACAGACGGGAGCACAGATACGCAGTATTTT.

This clone was seen more than once but under ten times. The chain is built from TRBV5-6 and TRBJ1-2; D is possibly TRBD1 (6 bases). CDR1 is SGHDT, CDR2 YYEEEE, per germline. The CDR3 covers 15 residues. V was shortened by 1 base and J by 2 bases, with 12 bases between the two germline ends. CDR3 DNA: TGTGCCAGCAGCTTGAGGGCCAGGGGCAACTATGGCTACACCTTC. It is translated as CASSLRARGNYGYTF.

V is TRBV7-9 and J is TRBJ2-1, with a weak D call TRBD2 (5 bases). V dropped 6 bases and J dropped 7 bases, with 10 bases sitting between them. Germline V gene sequence: CDR1 SEHNR, CDR2 FQNEAQ (reference sequence). The CDR3 length is 12 residues. The CDR3 sequence is CASRPLGNEQFF. In DNA form, the CDR3 reads TGTGCCAGCAGACCACTAGGGAATGAGCAGTTCTTC.